The present entry profiles one T cell receptor beta chain with its context. The target antigen is unknown. The data derive from a study of T cell responses to AZD1222 COVID-19 vaccine. General study findings and limits: After two AZD1222 doses, spike-specific TCR breadth and depth rose versus day 0. The span of vaccine-associated CD4 TCRs extended across spike, with dominance at 160-218 and 743-854.

Profiling relied on immunoSEQ multiplex PCR, and the TCRdb table lists in-frame clones only, not all of them. Seen here are 150,000 to 200,000 clones, 88% observed once, and the top ten hold about 24%. Analyses pooled second doses at about 4 or about 12 weeks. This CDR3 comprises 13 residues. Germline V gene lookup returns CDR1 LNHNV and CDR2 YYDKDF (reference sequence). V lost 5 bases to trimming and J lost 2 bases, with 9 bases between them. This clonotype originated in an adult who received the AZD1222 COVID-19 vaccine. V and J are TRBV15 and TRBJ1-1; D uncertain. Sequenced material: peripheral blood, taken 28 days after the second AZD1222 dose. CDR3 loop: CATSEGPNTEAFF. In nucleotides, the CDR3 is TGTGCCACCAGCGAGGGCCCCAACACTGAAGCTTTCTTT.